The text below deals with one TCR beta chain. Its antigen is as yet unknown. The CDR3 has 11 amino acids. Germline values: CDR1 SNHLY, CDR2 FYNNEI. The ends were cut back, 3 bases at V and 5 bases at J, with 2 bases in the middle. Time point described: patch test 2, 6 weeks after DPC sensitization. Treatment: therapeutic diphenylcyclopropenone sensitization with weekly scalp DPC. This record belongs to a study of human T cells and chemical hapten exposure. The overall study: Throughout a study of approximately 25 weeks, patients underwent weekly scalp administration of diphenylcyclopropenone doses. Findings of the study overall: It was expanded TCRs that formed significantly more large CDR3 similarity clusters than controls did.

Separate cDNA molecules received unique molecular identifiers, which the library attached to them. Authors' analysis steps: There were a median of around 97,000 TCRs per sample, with a range from roughly 20,000 to 700,000. In TCRdb, the RACE reads were re-called with MiXCR into one record per CDR3 protein. The V and J calls reflect TCRdb's pipeline rather than the authors' work. The table shows more than 85,000 distinct CDR3 sequences, with about 10% occurring only once. This clonotype was sampled from a man in his forties with alopecia areata. Some clones in this sample may be carry-over from other donors' samples. The chain combines TRBV2 with TRBJ2-1, with D unresolved. The sequenced sample was whole blood, obtained in connection with sensitization to the hapten diphenylcyclopropenone (DPC). CDR3 sequence (DNA): TGTGCCAGCAGTGAGGACAATGAGCAGTTCTTC. Amino acid sequence: CASSEDNEQFF.